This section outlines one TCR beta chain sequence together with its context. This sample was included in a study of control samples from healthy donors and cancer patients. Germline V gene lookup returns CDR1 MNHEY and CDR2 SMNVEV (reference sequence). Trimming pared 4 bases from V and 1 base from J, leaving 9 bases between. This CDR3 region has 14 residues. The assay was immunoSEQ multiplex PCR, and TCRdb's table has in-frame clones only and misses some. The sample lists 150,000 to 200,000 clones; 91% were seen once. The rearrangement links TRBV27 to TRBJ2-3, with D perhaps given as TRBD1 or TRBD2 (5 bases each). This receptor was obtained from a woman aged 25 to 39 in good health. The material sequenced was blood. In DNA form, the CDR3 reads TGTGCCAGCAGTTCCGGGACCCGCACAGATACGCAGTATTTT. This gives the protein CASSSGTRTDTQYF.